Listed here are 21 T cell receptor beta chains from one sample, sequenced in a study of CD8 T cells in Susac syndrome (dated by TCRdb to about 2019). The method was the immunoSEQ multiplex PCR assay. RNA was extracted using the RNeasy kit, and roughly 0.45 to 1 microgram was reverse transcribed with random hexamers. The public sequencing data were trimmed at Q25 with fastp and processed into clonotypes with MiXCR by TCRdb, which kept only in-frame beta chains. Rows matching on CDR3 protein sequence are summarized as one entry with the most common DNA and genes. This sample gives 95,000 to 150,000 distinct CDR3 sequences in total; just over 95% of them show up just once. Less than 0.15% of the sample rests with the top ten. The sequenced sample was CD4+ T cells from PBMCs. Source of these receptors: a human donor with Susac syndrome.

V and J are TRBV7-2 and TRBJ1-1; perhaps TRBD1 as D (5 bases). This CDR3 has 15 residues. Germline V gives CDR1 SGHTA, CDR2 FQGNSA. Trimming shortened V by 7 bases and J by 0 bases, and 15 bases separated the two germline ends. The CDR3 loop reads CASIPPGPLNTEAFF. In DNA form, the CDR3 reads TGTGCCAGCATCCCCCCGGGACCCCTGAACACTGAAGCTTTCTTT.

J is TRBJ2-2 and V is TRBV29-1; 7 bases map to TRBD1. V lost 6 bases and J lost 0; bases outside the gene matches: 7. The V gene's germline CDR1 is SQVTM and CDR2 ANQGSEA. The CDR3 totals 15 residues. The CDR3: CSVDGQDPNTGELFF. CDR3 coding DNA: TGCAGCGTGGACGGACAGGACCCGAACACCGGGGAGCTGTTTTTT.

Only one count was recorded for this clonotype. This chain links TRBV5-1 with TRBJ2-1; 13 positions agree with TRBD2. J gave up 6 bases and V 4 bases, and 7 bases lay outside the gene matches. Per germline, CDR1 SGHRS and CDR2 YFSETQ. The CDR3 has 16 amino acids. This CDR3 reads CASSPGLAGEGNEQFF. CDR3 bases: TGCGCCAGCAGCCCCGGACTAGCGGGAGAGGGCAATGAGCAGTTCTTC.

V is TRBV5-1 and J is TRBJ2-6; D not certain. This CDR3 has 14 amino acids. V dropped 3 bases and J dropped 0 bases, with 4 bases sitting between them. Germline V gene lookup returns CDR1 SGHRS and CDR2 YFSETQ. In DNA, the CDR3 is TGCGCCAGCAGCTCCGGCTCTGGGGCCAACGTCCTGACTTTC. Its protein is CASSSGSGANVLTF.

This CDR3 is CATSDLTMTQYF. The CDR3 DNA sequence: TGTGCCACCAGTGATTTAACTATGACGCAGTATTTT. The chain couples TRBV24-1 to TRBJ2-3; D uncertain. V was pared by 1 base and J by 9 bases, with 7 bases between. In germline, CDR1 is KGHDR, CDR2 SFDVKD. CDR3 length: 12 amino acids.

This chain links TRBV4-2 with TRBJ1-5; D not resolved. This CDR3 has 13 amino acids. V lost 0 bases and J lost 7, with 7 bases in between. Germline V lookup: CDR1 LGHNA, CDR2 YNFKEQ. DNA for the CDR3: TGTGCCAGCAGCCAAGATGGGCAGCAGCCCCAGCATTTT. Translated, it gives CASSQDGQQPQHF.

The chain joins TRBV6-5 to TRBJ2-6; TRBD1 or TRBD2 may be the D gene (5 bases each). Trimming shortened V by 2 bases and J by 2 bases, and 13 bases separated the two germline ends. Germline V gene sequence: CDR1 MNHEY, CDR2 SVGAGI. The CDR3 loop spans 17 amino acids. The CDR3 bases are TGTGCCAGCAGTTACGTGGGACCCTCGGCTGGGGCCAACGTCCTGACTTTC. Amino acids: CASSYVGPSAGANVLTF.

The chain carries TRBV29-1 and TRBJ1-2; D is perhaps TRBD1 (5 bases). This CDR3 has 12 residues. From germline, CDR1 is SQVTM and CDR2 ANQGSEA. Trimming stripped 8 bases from V and 8 bases from J, with 18 bases between. CDR3 sequence (DNA): TGCAGCCCTTTCCCCTCCAGGGAAGGCTACACCTTC. Amino acids: CSPFPSREGYTF.

The chain couples TRBV11-2 to TRBJ2-3; 9 nucleotides line up with TRBD1. Germline CDR1 SGHAT, CDR2 FQNNGV. The CDR3 is made up of 17 amino acids. J was trimmed by 2 bases and V by 2 bases; bases with no gene match: 8. The CDR3 loop reads CASSLRTGGFATDTQYF. The CDR3 nucleotides are TGTGCCAGCAGCTTACGAACAGGGGGCTTCGCCACAGATACGCAGTATTTT. Drawing the rest from reference TRBV11-2 and TRBJ2-3, the complete variable domain is EAGVAQSPRYKIIEKRQSVAFWCNPISGHATLYWYQQILGQGPKLLIQFQNNGVVDDSQLPKDRFSAERLKGVDSTLKIQPAKLEDSAVYLCASSLRTGGFATDTQYFGPGTRLTVL.

Only a few counts were recorded for this clonotype. The chain uses TRBV7-3 and TRBJ2-1, with a weak D call TRBD1 (6 bases). Between the trimmed V and J ends, which lost 2 bases and 0 bases, there was a span of 14 bases. The CDR3 runs 17 residues. Germline V gene lookup returns CDR1 SGHTA and CDR2 FQGTGA. The CDR3 protein is CASSLLGGVSSYNEQFF. The CDR3 coding sequence is TGTGCCAGCAGCTTATTAGGGGGAGTTAGCTCCTACAATGAGCAGTTCTTC.

The V and J genes are TRBV5-1 and TRBJ1-4; a possible D gene is TRBD1 (5 bases). Germline V gene data show CDR1 as SGHRS and CDR2 as YFSETQ. CDR3 length: 13 amino acids. Trimming stripped 4 bases from V and 10 bases from J, with 14 bases between. The CDR3 is CASSPAGGTKLFF. CDR3 nucleotide sequence: TGCGCCAGCAGCCCCGCGGGGGGGACAAAACTGTTTTTT.

V is TRBV1 and J is TRBJ2-1; the DNA was not used to check the table's D call, TRBD1. TRBV1 is deemed a pseudogene. The CDR3 spans 14 residues. CDR3 sequence (DNA): TGCACCAGCAGCCAGGACAGGGAATACAATGAGCAGTTCTTC. It translates to CTSSQDREYNEQFF.

The rearrangement links TRBV7-2 to TRBJ1-1, with D possibly TRBD1 on 5 matching bases. Trimming removed 5 bases at V and 8 bases at J, with 15 bases between. This CDR3 region has 13 residues. Germline CDR1 SGHTA, CDR2 FQGNSA. CDR3 amino acids: CASSLGTMLEAFF. The CDR3 DNA sequence: TGTGCCAGCAGCCTCGGGACGATGCTCGAAGCTTTCTTT.

V and J are TRBV24-1 and TRBJ2-1; the D gene could be TRBD1 or TRBD2 (6 bases each). The CDR3 covers 15 residues. Trimming took off 7 bases at V and 8 bases at J, with 20 bases between the two ends. Germline CDR1 KGHDR, CDR2 SFDVKD. The CDR3 DNA is TGTGCCACCAGCGCGGGGCAAACTGGGGGCGATGAGCAGTTCTTC. It is translated as CATSAGQTGGDEQFF.

This sequence joins TRBV20-1 and TRBJ2-2; a possible D gene is TRBD1 (5 bases). The CDR3 is 13 residues long. Trimming cost V 8 bases and J 5 bases, with 15 bases left between them. Germline V gene sequence: CDR1 DFQATT, CDR2 SNEGSKA (reference sequence). The chain's CDR3 is CSSARGGTGELFF. The DNA of the CDR3 is TGCAGTTCCGCTAGGGGTGGGACCGGGGAGCTGTTTTTT.

The gene calls are TRBV5-1 and TRBJ2-3; TRBD2 is a possible D gene (6 bases). V lost 5 bases, J lost 0 bases, and 10 bases lay in between. There are 14 residues in the CDR3. Germline CDR1 is SGHRS and CDR2 is YFSETQ. CDR3 DNA: TGCGCCAGCAGTGGCGGAGGGAGCACAGATACGCAGTATTTT. It specifies CASSGGGSTDTQYF.

The chain has TRBV7-9 and TRBJ1-1; D uncertain. In germline, CDR1 is SEHNR, CDR2 FQNEAQ (reference sequence). This CDR3 is built from 15 residues. V was cut by 3 bases and J by 6 bases, with 17 bases left in between. CDR3 region: CASSFPLDWVPEAFF. For the CDR3, the DNA is TGTGCCAGCAGCTTCCCCCTGGATTGGGTCCCTGAAGCTTTCTTT.

This chain uses TRBV12-3 or TRBV12-4 with TRBJ2-7, with 8 nucleotides matching TRBD2. V shed 7 bases, J shed 0 bases, and the junction held 8 bases outside the gene matches. The CDR3 extends over 15 amino acids. CDR3 region: CASTPGAGVSYEQYF. Here the CDR3 DNA reads TGTGCCAGCACCCCGGGAGCGGGAGTCTCCTACGAGCAGTACTTC.

The chain uses TRBV5-4 and TRBJ2-7; 7 bases agree with TRBD2. The germline CDR1 and CDR2 sequences are SGHNT and YYREEE (reference sequence). V dropped 2 bases and J dropped 1; count of bases not matched to a gene: 3. The CDR3 consists of 14 residues. CDR3 sequence reads: CASSLREGSYEQYF. CDR3 DNA: TGTGCCAGCAGCTTAAGGGAGGGGTCCTACGAGCAGTACTTC.

V usage is TRBV11-3 and J usage is TRBJ2-1; 7 nucleotides agree with TRBD1. Germline-derived CDR1 and CDR2 are SGHNT and YENEEA. This CDR3 is built from 14 residues. After removal of 4 bases from V and 7 bases from J, the junction contained 7 bases not matched to a gene. The CDR3 reads CASSSSTGDNEQFF. CDR3 nucleotides: TGTGCCAGCAGCTCGAGCACAGGGGATAATGAGCAGTTCTTC.

V usage is TRBV27 and J usage is TRBJ1-2, with 8 bases fitting TRBD1. J gave up 4 bases and V 4 bases, and 11 bases lay outside the gene matches. The CDR3 is 16 amino acids. The V gene's germline CDR1 is MNHEY and CDR2 SMNVEV (reference sequence). CDR3 protein: CASSSLDRAKVYGYTF. Written as DNA, the CDR3 is TGTGCCAGCAGTTCCCTGGACAGGGCAAAGGTCTATGGCTACACCTTC.